This T cell receptor (beta chain) was sequenced for a study of shared clonotypes between healthy human individuals. Background on the study: Serving as donors were two women and three men, whose ages spanned 18 to 49. Findings and caveats of the study: The sharing of 4.5% to 6.5% of naive CD4 clonotypes was seen across a handful of donors. An anticipated effect of sequencing depth on clonotype sharing among donors was recognized.

Libraries were prepared by immunoSEQ multiplex PCR; TCRdb keeps only in-frame clonotypes and omits some of them. The sample has approximately 740,000 clones; around two thirds are singletons. With regard to this clone: No antigen is known for it.

Germline V gene data show CDR1 as KGHSH and CDR2 as LQKENI. Trimming took 1 base from V and 6 from J; bases not matched to a gene: 12. The CDR3 loop spans 17 amino acids. The clonotype was recovered from a young woman in good health. Source material: memory CD4+ T cells sorted from blood. Subset noted: CD45RA-negative fraction. This chain connects TRBV18 to TRBJ2-7, with 10 bases lining up with TRBD2. The CDR3 DNA is TGTGCCAGCTCACCACAAAGCGGGAGGGACCCCTTGGGCGAGCAGTACTTC. The encoded protein is CASSPQSGRDPLGEQYF. Combining the CDR3 with reference TRBV18 and TRBJ2-7 gives the whole variable domain NAGVMQNPRHLVRRRGQEARLRCSPMKGHSHVYWYRQLPEEGLKFMVYLQKENIIDESGMPKERFSAEFPKEGPSILRIQQVVRGDSAAYFCASSPQSGRDPLGEQYFGPGTRLTVT.